These T cell receptor beta chains were read from a single sample in a study of CD8 T cells in ankylosing spondylitis. TCRdb fed the 5' RACE reads into MiXCR, producing one record per CDR3 protein. The sample gives 75,000 to 95,000 distinct CDR3 sequences, roughly 8.5% of which show up once; 30% to 35% is in the top ten. Sequencing was done on a sample of blood, either unsorted or a sorted T cell fraction (not recorded which). The receptors derive from a male donor with ankylosing spondylitis. Each CDR3 is given with its conserved first and last residue. Fields, in order: CDR3 protein, CDR3 DNA, clone size, D gene, J gene, V gene. The D gene is left open where the match is weak. A row's size may be missing; if present it is once, few, many or a size class.

CASTPGGGAETQYF TGTGCCAGCACCCCGGGGGGGGGTGCAGAGACCCAGTACTTC many TRBD2 TRBJ2-5 TRBV12-3/TRBV12-4
CAISLGNNEQFF TGTGCCATCAGCCTGGGAAACAATGAGCAGTTCTTC few . TRBJ2-1 TRBV27
CSVEPPQLPYNEQFF TGCAGCGTTGAACCCCCCCAGCTGCCCTACAATGAGCAGTTCTTC many . TRBJ2-1 TRBV29-1
CASSLLGAGDGYTF TGTGCCAGCAGTTTACTCGGGGCGGGGGATGGCTACACCTTC . . TRBJ1-2 TRBV27
CASSLWPGRAEAFF TGTGCCAGCAGTTTATGGCCGGGCAGGGCTGAAGCTTTCTTT . . TRBJ1-1 TRBV27
CASSSRVAGVGNEQFF TGTGCCAGCAGTTCCAGGGTAGCGGGAGTTGGGAATGAGCAGTTCTTC many TRBD2 TRBJ2-1 TRBV27
CATTPGPNTEAFF TGTGCCACCACTCCCGGCCCGAACACTGAAGCTTTCTTT few . TRBJ1-1 TRBV15
CATSDLGPLRATDTQYF TGTGCCACCAGTGATTTGGGACCCTTAAGAGCCACAGATACGCAGTATTTT few . TRBJ2-3 TRBV24-1
CASSYRDRGYGYTF TGTGCCAGCAGCTACCGGGACAGGGGTTATGGCTACACCTTC few TRBD1 TRBJ1-2 TRBV7-2
CASSQDSGTTYGYTF TGTGCCAGCAGCCAAGACTCCGGGACAACCTATGGCTACACCTTC . . TRBJ1-2 TRBV14
CASSFGTHSEQFF TGTGCCAGCAGTTTTGGGACGCATAGTGAGCAGTTCTTC few . TRBJ2-1 TRBV12-3/TRBV12-4
CASWGDREKPQYF TGTGCCAGCTGGGGAGACAGGGAAAAACCCCAGTACTTC many TRBD1 TRBJ2-5 TRBV12-3/TRBV12-4
CAISYSSESSYNEQFF TGTGCCATCAGTTATTCTAGCGAGAGCTCCTACAATGAGCAGTTCTTC many . TRBJ2-1 TRBV10-3
CSAPLGDVYNEQFF TGCAGTGCCCCCCTTGGGGACGTTTACAATGAGCAGTTCTTC few . TRBJ2-1 TRBV20-1
CATKAGGADTQYF TGTGCCACCAAAGCGGGAGGCGCAGATACGCAGTATTTT . TRBD2 TRBJ2-3 TRBV24-1
CASREDIPYEQYF TGTGCCAGCAGGGAGGACATTCCCTACGAGCAGTACTTC . . TRBJ2-7 TRBV25-1
CASSWVRDNEQFF TGTGCCAGCAGTTGGGTCAGGGACAATGAGCAGTTCTTC . . TRBJ2-1 TRBV27
CSVVLREHLREQYF TGCAGCGTTGTTCTGCGGGAACACCTACGGGAGCAGTACTTC many . TRBJ2-7 TRBV29-1
CASELGLAGYNEQFF TGTGCCAGCGAGCTAGGACTAGCGGGTTACAATGAGCAGTTCTTC many TRBD2 TRBJ2-1 TRBV11-2
CASRTTGGTGELFF TGTGCCAGCAGAACGACAGGGGGAACCGGGGAGCTGTTTTTT . TRBD1 TRBJ2-2 TRBV27
CASSKESRGNGYTF TGTGCCAGCAGCAAAGAAAGCCGGGGGAATGGCTACACCTTC once . TRBJ1-2 TRBV6-1
CASRTSGAMNTEAFF TGCGCCAGCAGAACCTCGGGGGCAATGAACACTGAAGCTTTCTTT many . TRBJ1-1 TRBV4-1
CSARDPIGADTQYF TGCAGTGCTAGAGATCCCATCGGGGCAGATACGCAGTATTTT . . TRBJ2-3 TRBV20-1
CASSPSWGNEQFF TGTGCCAGCAGCCCTAGCTGGGGGAATGAGCAGTTCTTC few . TRBJ2-1 TRBV11-2
CASSINSYEQYF TGTGCCAGCAGCATTAATTCCTACGAGCAGTACTTC many . TRBJ2-7 TRBV11-2
CSARESGGRQEQFF TGCAGTGCTAGAGAATCCGGGGGGAGGCAAGAGCAGTTCTTC many TRBD2 TRBJ2-1 TRBV20-1
CASKREGAYNSPLHF TGTGCCAGCAAAAGGGAAGGCGCCTATAATTCACCCCTCCACTTT many . TRBJ1-6 TRBV5-6
CSVGDQMNTEAFF TGCAGCGTTGGGGATCAGATGAACACTGAAGCTTTCTTT few . TRBJ1-1 TRBV29-1
CASRPSRGAGYTF TGTGCCAGTCGCCCCTCCAGGGGGGCGGGCTACACCTTC . TRBD1 TRBJ1-2 TRBV19
CATRTGNTEAFF TGTGCCACACGGACGGGGAACACTGAAGCTTTCTTT many . TRBJ1-1 TRBV27
CASSLGLAGATDTQYF TGTGCCAGCAGCTTAGGACTAGCGGGAGCTACAGATACGCAGTATTTT many TRBD2 TRBJ2-3 TRBV7-9
CASSYSTTGGGNEQFF TGTGCCAGCAGTTACTCGACGACAGGGGGCGGGAATGAGCAGTTCTTC . TRBD1 TRBJ2-1 TRBV6-2/TRBV6-3
CASSNYNEQFF TGTGCCAGCAGCAACTACAATGAGCAGTTCTTC . . TRBJ2-1 TRBV7-9
CASSPKKNTEAFF TGCGCCAGCAGTCCTAAGAAGAACACTGAAGCTTTCTTT many . TRBJ1-1 TRBV5-1
CASERKGTQYF TGTGCCAGCGAGCGGAAGGGGACCCAGTACTTC few . TRBJ2-5 TRBV27
CASSRDSYSTDTQYF TGTGCCAGCAGCCGGGACTCTTACAGCACAGATACGCAGTATTTT few . TRBJ2-3 TRBV14
CASSSHGLASTDTQYF TGCGCCAGCAGCTCCCATGGACTAGCTAGCACAGATACGCAGTATTTT many TRBD2 TRBJ2-3 TRBV5-1
CASGLVQGGSTFF TGTGCCAGCGGCCTCGTTCAAGGAGGAAGCACGTTCTTC many . TRBJ2-1 TRBV28
CSVEGQDREGYGYTF TGCAGCGTTGAAGGACAGGACCGGGAGGGCTATGGCTACACCTTC . . TRBJ1-2 TRBV29-1
CASSWGYNYNEQFF TGTGCCAGCAGCTGGGGGTACAACTACAATGAGCAGTTCTTC few . TRBJ2-1 TRBV7-9